Below, one TCR beta chain is given with its context. The sample holds one count of this clonotype. Its antigen remains unidentified. A much larger clone differs from this one at a single base, so this may be a read error. Amplification of TCR beta CDR3 regions was carried out from RNA transcripts. The TCR CDR3 was subjected to a first round of RT-PCR using the HTBI primer set and the Qiagen OneStep RT-PCR kit. A second multiplex PCR round built the libraries, followed by size selection and purification. Paired-end sequencing of the libraries was performed with 100 bp reads on an Illumina HiSeq2000. For the original study's pipeline: Raw data were processed with SOAPnuke, discarding reads with adapters, uncalled bases, mean Phred below 15, or no exact constant-primer or identifier match. COPE v1.2.5 was used to merge the high-quality paired reads, and each unique nucleotide sequence was defined as a clonotype. MiTCR v1.1 was used to align clonotypes to the IMGT TRBV, TRBD and TRBJ reference segments. The analysis included only V-J combinations with a frequency above 0.0001, which together covered 99% to 99.2% of the repertoires. A TCS score was defined as the ratio of F50 (clonal expansion) to E x V (chaos), with BLOSUM62-based TCRdist applied between CDR3 peptides within each V-J. Welch's t-statistics and random forest reduced around 550 V-J features to 13, which were used in a naive Bayes classifier (R e1071). Starting from the raw public reads, TCRdb applied fastp trimming at Q25, assembled clones with MiXCR and retained in-frame beta chains. Rows are unified per CDR3 protein, each entry keeping the most common DNA and genes. The V and J calls shown here were made by TCRdb, not taken from the authors' results. The sample profile shows some 570,000 distinct CDR3 sequences; 13% to 15% of them were found once. The ten largest make up roughly 7% of the sample.

The record originates from a study of T cells in Graves' hyperthyroidism and ophthalmopathy (dated by TCRdb to the late 2010s). The study in broad terms: Peripheral blood samples were taken at the time of initial diagnosis, prior to any treatment. The 90 to 100 discovery patients were randomly split 7:3 into training and test sets. In several Graves' hyperthyroidism patients, the study also compared T-cell repertoires from thyroid tissue with T-cell repertoires from blood. To identify TCR V-J signatures that set the groups apart, the researchers used a discovery cohort of more than 95 patients, made up of around 40 with Graves' ophthalmopathy and around 58 with stable Graves' hyperthyroidism. The paper reports TCR Vbeta CDR3 sequencing of roughly 140 peripheral blood samples: approximately 41 ophthalmopathy, around 80 hyperthyroidism and around 17 progressor patients. After sampling, hyperthyroidism patients received methimazole starting at 30 mg daily, and ophthalmopathy patients received high-dose intravenous methylprednisolone. Prospective prediction of ophthalmopathy was tested in an independent validation cohort consisting of fewer than 20 hyperthyroidism patients and 15 or so patients who later progressed to ophthalmopathy.

Ophthalmopathy patients had moderately to severely active disease, Clinical Activity Score of at least 3, NOSPECS grade of at least 4, and duration under 3 months. The study excluded patients with uncontrolled infections, other autoimmune diseases, pregnancy or lactation. Diagnoses relied on clinical symptoms, serum thyroxine and TRAb, thyroid ultrasound and orbital computed tomography. PBMCs were separated from roughly 9.6 ml of fresh peripheral blood using Ficoll-Paque density gradient centrifugation. Trizol reagent was used to extract total RNA, and RNA quality was then checked on an Agilent 2100 Bioanalyzer. What the research found in general, with its limitations: In validation, progression to ophthalmopathy was predicted by the model with almost 71% sensitivity and 72.22% specificity, a median of around 5.9 months before onset. No statistical method was used to fix the sample size in advance, and group allocation was not hidden from the investigators. A 13 V-J signature model separated ophthalmopathy from stable hyperthyroidism, with around 90% sensitivity and roughly 81% specificity in cross-validation and 80%/75% in testing. Most expanded thyroid clonotypes (frequency above 0.001) were also detected in blood, a finding suggesting that blood repertoires may reflect thyroid immune responses.

From a lookup of the germline V gene, CDR1 and CDR2 are SGHRS and YFSETQ. The germline V end is reduced by 2 bases and the J end by 0 bases; junction bases left unmatched: 6. The CDR3, from cysteine to phenylalanine, totals 18 residues. Only the CDR3 region is kept as DNA, spanning 54 bases read in frame from base 1. The clonotype was recovered from a woman aged 18-29 years with Graves' ophthalmopathy. This receptor chain uses TRBV5-1 and TRBJ2-1; TRBD2 matches 12 bases in the middle. The sample taken for sequencing was blood. The CDR3 loop reads CASSFASGGVGSYNEQFF. The DNA is TGCGCCAGCAGCTTTGCTAGCGGGGGGGTGGGCTCCTACAATGAGCAGTTCTTC.